This TCR beta chain was captured by sequencing in a study of blood T cell repertoires in COVID-19. Study details: Acute and convalescent COVID-19 samples came from the United States, Italy and Spain.

CDR3 length: 17 amino acids. Germline V gives CDR1 MGHRA, CDR2 YSYEKL. V was clipped by 4 bases and J by 6 bases; unmatched bases: 14. Original data processing: It was from reference gene primer amplification that nucleated cell counts were estimated. TCRdb's copy holds only in-frame clones and misses some; the assay was immunoSEQ multiplex PCR. That table is the source of V, J and clone size, and D and trimming were worked out from the DNA. The data show about 230,000 clones, with 80% to 85% seen just once and around 4% held by the top ten. Sample: peripheral blood. The rearrangement links TRBV4-1 to TRBJ2-5; 10 bases map to TRBD1. This clonotype originated in a man between 50 and 59 years old with active or convalescent COVID-19. The CDR3 DNA reads TGCGCCAGCAGCCCCCTTTTGTGGGACAGGGGCCCGAAGACCCAGTACTTC. Translated: CASSPLLWDRGPKTQYF.